This T cell receptor (beta chain) was recorded in a study of blood T cell repertoires in COVID-19. Authors' processing steps: The assay estimated nucleated cells by amplifying reference gene primers. The method was immunoSEQ multiplex PCR; TCRdb's version includes in-frame clones alone and lacks a portion of them. V and J calls and clone size follow that table, whereas D and trimming were derived from the DNA. The data hold about 75,000 clones, with approximately 90% observed a single time. This sequence originates from a human donor in a cohort sampled during active COVID-19. The specimen was peripheral blood.

The CDR3 sequence: CAGYRFSYEQYF. The CDR3 DNA is TGTGCCGGATACAGATTCTCCTACGAGCAGTACTTC. The V and J genes are TRBV12-3 or TRBV12-4 and TRBJ2-7, with D uncertain. This CDR3 has 12 residues. V gave up 11 bases and J gave up 0 bases, with 11 bases separating them.